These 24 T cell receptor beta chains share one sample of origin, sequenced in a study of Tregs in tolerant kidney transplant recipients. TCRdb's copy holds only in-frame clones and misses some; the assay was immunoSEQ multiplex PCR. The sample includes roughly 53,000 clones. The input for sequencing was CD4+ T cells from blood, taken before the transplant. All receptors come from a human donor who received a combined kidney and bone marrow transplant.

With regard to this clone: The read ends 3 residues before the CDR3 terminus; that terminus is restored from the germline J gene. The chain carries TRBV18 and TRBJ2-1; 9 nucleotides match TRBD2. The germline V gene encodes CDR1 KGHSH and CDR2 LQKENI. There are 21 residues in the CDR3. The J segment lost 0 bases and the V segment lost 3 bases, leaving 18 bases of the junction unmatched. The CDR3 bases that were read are TGTGCCAGCTCACCTGCTCCGGGACTAGCATTGAAAAAAGGCTCCTACAATGAG. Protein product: CASSPAPGLALKKGSYNE. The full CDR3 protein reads CASSPAPGLALKKGSYNEQFF.

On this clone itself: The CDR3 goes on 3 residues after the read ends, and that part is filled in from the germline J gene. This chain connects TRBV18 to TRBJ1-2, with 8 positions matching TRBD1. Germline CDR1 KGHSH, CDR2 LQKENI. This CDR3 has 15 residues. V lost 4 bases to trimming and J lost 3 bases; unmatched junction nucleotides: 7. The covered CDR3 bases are TGTGCCAGCTCACAACGGACAGGGAACGACTATGGC. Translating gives CASSQRTGNDYG. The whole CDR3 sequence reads CASSQRTGNDYGYTF.

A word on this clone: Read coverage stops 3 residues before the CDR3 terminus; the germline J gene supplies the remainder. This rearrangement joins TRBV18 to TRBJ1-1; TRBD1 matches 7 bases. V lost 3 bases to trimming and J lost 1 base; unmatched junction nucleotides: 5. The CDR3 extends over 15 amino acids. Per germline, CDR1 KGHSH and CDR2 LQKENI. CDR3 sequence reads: CASSPGTARNTEAFF. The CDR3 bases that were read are TGTGCCAGCTCACCCGGGACAGCCCGGAACACTGAA.

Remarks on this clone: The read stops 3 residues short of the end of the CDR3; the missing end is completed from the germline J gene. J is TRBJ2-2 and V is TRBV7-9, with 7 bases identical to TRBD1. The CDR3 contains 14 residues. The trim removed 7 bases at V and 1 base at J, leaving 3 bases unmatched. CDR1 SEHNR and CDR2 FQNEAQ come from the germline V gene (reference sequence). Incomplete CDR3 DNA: TGTGCCAGCAAAGACAGGGTGAACACCGGGGAG. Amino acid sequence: CASKDRVNTGE. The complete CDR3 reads CASKDRVNTGELFF.

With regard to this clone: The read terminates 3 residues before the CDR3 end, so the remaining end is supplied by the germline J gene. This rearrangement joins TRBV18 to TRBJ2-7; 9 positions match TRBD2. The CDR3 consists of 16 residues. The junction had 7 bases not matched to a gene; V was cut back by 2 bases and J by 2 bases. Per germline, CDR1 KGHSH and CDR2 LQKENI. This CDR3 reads CASSPGRAGGPYEQYF. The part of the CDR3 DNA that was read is TGTGCCAGCTCACCAGGACGGGCGGGGGGGCCCTACGAG. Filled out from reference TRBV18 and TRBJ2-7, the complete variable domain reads NAGVMQNPRHLVRRRGQEARLRCSPMKGHSHVYWYRQLPEEGLKFMVYLQKENIIDESGMPKERFSAEFPKEGPSILRIQQVVRGDSAAYFCASSPGRAGGPYEQYFGPGTRLTVT.

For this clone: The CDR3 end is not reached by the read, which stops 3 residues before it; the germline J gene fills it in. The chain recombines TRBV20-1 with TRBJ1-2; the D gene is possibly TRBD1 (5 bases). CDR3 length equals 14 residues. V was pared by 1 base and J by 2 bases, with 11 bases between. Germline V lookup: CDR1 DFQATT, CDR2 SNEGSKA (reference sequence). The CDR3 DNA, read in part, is TGCAGTGCTAGAGGGCCAGGGCGCAACTATGGC. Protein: CSARGPGRNYG. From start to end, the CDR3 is CSARGPGRNYGYTF.

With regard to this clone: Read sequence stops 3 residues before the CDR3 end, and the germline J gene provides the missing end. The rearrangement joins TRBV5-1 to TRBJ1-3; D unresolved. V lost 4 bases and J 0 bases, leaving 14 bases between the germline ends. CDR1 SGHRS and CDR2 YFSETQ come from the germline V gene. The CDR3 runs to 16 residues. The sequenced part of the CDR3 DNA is TGCGCCAGCAGCCCTACCCCCTCGTTCTCTGGAAACACC. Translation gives CASSPTPSFSGNT. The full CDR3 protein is CASSPTPSFSGNTIYF.

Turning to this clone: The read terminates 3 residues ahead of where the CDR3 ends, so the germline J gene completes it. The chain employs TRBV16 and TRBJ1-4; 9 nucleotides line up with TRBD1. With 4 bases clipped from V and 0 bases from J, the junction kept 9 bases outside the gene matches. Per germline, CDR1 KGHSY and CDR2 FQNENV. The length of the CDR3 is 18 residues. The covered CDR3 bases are TGTGCCAGCAGCCTCGGGACAGGGAAGGGTGCAACTAATGAAAAA. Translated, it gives CASSLGTGKGATNEK. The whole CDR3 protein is CASSLGTGKGATNEKLFF.

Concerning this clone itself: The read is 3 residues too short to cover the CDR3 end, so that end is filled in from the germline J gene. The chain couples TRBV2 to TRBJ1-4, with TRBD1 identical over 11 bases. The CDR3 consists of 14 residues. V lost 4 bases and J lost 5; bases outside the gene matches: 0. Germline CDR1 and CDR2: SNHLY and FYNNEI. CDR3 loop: CASSGDRGNEKLFF. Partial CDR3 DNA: TGTGCCAGCAGTGGGGACAGGGGGAATGAAAAA.

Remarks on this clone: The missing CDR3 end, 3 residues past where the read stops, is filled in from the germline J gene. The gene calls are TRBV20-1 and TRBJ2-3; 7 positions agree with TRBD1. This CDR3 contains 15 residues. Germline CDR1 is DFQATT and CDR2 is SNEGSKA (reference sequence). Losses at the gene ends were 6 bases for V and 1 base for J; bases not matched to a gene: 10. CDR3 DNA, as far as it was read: TGCAGTGCCACCGTGTGGGACAGACGCACAGATACG. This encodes CSATVWDRRTDT. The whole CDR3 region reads CSATVWDRRTDTQYF.

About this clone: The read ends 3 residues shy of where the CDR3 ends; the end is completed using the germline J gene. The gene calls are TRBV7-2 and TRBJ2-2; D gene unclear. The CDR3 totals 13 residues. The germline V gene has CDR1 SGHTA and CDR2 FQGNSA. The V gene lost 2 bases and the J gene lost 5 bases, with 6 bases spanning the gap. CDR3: CASSLFGTGELFF. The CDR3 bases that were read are TGTGCCAGCAGCTTATTCGGGACCGGGGAG. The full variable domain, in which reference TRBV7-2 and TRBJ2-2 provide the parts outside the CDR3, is GAGVSQSPSNKVTEKGKDVELRCDPISGHTALYWYRQSLGQGLEFLIYFQGNSAPDKSGLPSDRFSAERTGGSVSTLTIQRTQQEDSAVYLCASSLFGTGELFFGEGSRLTVL.

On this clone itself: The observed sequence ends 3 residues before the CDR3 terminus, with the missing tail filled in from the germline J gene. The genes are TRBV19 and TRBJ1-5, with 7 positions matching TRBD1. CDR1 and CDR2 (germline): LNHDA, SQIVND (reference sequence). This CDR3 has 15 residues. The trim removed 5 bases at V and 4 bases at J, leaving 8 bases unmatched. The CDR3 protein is CASSPGTAPNQPQHF. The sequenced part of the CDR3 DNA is TGTGCCAGTAGTCCCGGGACAGCCCCGAATCAGCCC. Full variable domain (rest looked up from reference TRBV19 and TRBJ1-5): DGGITQSPKYLFRKEGQNVTLSCEQNLNHDAMYWYRQDPGQGLRLIYYSQIVNDFQKGDIAEGYSVSREKKESFPLTVTSAQKNPTAFYLCASSPGTAPNQPQHFGDGTRLSIL.

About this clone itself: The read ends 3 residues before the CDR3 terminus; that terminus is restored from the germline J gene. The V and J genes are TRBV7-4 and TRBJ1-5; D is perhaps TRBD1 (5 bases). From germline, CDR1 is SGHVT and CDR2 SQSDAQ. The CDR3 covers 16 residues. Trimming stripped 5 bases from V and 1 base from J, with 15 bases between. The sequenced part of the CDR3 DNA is TGTGCCAGCAGCCCCCAAGGGGCGCGAAGCAATCAGCCC. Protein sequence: CASSPQGARSNQP. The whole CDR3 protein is CASSPQGARSNQPQHF.

The CDR3 loop reads CSAATSGGKETQYF. The sequenced CDR3 bases are TGCAGTGCGGCGACTAGCGGGGGGAAAGAGACC. V and J are TRBV20-1 and TRBJ2-5, with 13 bases lining up with TRBD2. The read stops 3 residues short of the end of the CDR3; the missing end is completed from the germline J gene. Trimming cost V 6 bases and J 3 bases; bases outside gene matches: 4. This CDR3 spans 14 amino acids. Germline CDR1 is DFQATT and CDR2 is SNEGSKA (reference sequence).

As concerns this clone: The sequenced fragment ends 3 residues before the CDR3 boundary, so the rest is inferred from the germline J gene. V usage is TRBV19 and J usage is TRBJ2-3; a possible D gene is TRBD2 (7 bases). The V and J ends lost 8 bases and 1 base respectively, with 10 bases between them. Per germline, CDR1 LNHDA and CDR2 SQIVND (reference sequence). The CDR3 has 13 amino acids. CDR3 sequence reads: CASLGGGTDTQYF. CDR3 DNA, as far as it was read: TGTGCCAGTCTAGGGGGGGGCACAGATACG. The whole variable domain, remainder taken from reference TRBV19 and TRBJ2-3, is DGGITQSPKYLFRKEGQNVTLSCEQNLNHDAMYWYRQDPGQGLRLIYYSQIVNDFQKGDIAEGYSVSREKKESFPLTVTSAQKNPTAFYLCASLGGGTDTQYFGPGTRLTVL.

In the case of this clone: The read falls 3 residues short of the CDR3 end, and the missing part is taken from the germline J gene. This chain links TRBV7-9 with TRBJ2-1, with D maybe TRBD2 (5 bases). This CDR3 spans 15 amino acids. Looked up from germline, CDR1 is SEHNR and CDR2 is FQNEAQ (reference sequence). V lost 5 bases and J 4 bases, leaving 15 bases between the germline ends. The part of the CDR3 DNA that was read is TGTGCCAGCAGCCTTGGACTTAAATCGTACAATGAG. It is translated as CASSLGLKSYNE. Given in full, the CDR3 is CASSLGLKSYNEQFF. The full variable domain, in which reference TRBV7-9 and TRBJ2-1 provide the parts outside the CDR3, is DTGVSQNPRHKITKRGQNVTFRCDPISEHNRLYWYRQTLGQGPEFLTYFQNEAQLEKSRLLSDRFSAERPKGSFSTLEIQRTEQGDSAMYLCASSLGLKSYNEQFFGPGTRLTVL.

The CDR3 bases that were read are TGCAGTGCTAGATACCTAGGCCAAGAGACC. Residues: CSARYLGQET. The CDR3, in full, reads CSARYLGQETQYF. This rearrangement joins TRBV20-1 to TRBJ2-5; D remains unclear. The sequence runs out 3 residues before the end of the CDR3; the remainder is reconstructed from the germline J gene. V lost 2 bases and J 1 base, leaving 8 bases between the germline ends. This CDR3 spans 13 amino acids. The germline V gene encodes CDR1 DFQATT and CDR2 SNEGSKA (reference sequence).

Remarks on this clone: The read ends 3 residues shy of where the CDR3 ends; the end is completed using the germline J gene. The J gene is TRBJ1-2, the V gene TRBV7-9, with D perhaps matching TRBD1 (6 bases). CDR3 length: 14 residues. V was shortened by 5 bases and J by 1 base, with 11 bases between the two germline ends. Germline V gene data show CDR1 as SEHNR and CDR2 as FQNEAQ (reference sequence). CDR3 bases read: TGTGCCAGCAGCGAAGGGGGTTTTAACTATGGC. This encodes CASSEGGFNYG. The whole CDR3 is CASSEGGFNYGYTF. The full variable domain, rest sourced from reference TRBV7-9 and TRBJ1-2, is DTGVSQNPRHKITKRGQNVTFRCDPISEHNRLYWYRQTLGQGPEFLTYFQNEAQLEKSRLLSDRFSAERPKGSFSTLEIQRTEQGDSAMYLCASSEGGFNYGYTFGSGTRLTVV.

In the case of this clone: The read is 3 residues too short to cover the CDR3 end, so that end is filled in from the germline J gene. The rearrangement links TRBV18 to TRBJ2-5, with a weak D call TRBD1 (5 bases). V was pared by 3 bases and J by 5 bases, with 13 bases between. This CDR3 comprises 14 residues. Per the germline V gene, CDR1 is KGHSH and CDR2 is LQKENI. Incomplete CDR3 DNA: TGTGCCAGCTCACCCCGGACAACCTCCGAGACC. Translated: CASSPRTTSET. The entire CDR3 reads CASSPRTTSETQYF. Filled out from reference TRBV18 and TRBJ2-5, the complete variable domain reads NAGVMQNPRHLVRRRGQEARLRCSPMKGHSHVYWYRQLPEEGLKFMVYLQKENIIDESGMPKERFSAEFPKEGPSILRIQQVVRGDSAAYFCASSPRTTSETQYFGPGTRLLVL.

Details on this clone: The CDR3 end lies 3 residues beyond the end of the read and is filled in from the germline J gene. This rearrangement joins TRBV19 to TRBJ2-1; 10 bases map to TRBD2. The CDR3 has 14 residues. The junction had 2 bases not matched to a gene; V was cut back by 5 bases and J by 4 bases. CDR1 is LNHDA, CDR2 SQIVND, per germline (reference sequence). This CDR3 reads CASSEAGGYNEQFF. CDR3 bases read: TGTGCCAGTAGTGAAGCGGGAGGGTACAATGAG.

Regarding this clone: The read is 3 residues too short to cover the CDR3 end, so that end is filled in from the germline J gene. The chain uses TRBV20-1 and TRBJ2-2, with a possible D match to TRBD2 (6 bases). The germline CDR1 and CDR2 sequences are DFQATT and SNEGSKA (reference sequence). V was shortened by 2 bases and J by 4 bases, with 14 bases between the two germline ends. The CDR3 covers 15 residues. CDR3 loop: CSARNPQRVTGELFF. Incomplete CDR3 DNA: TGCAGTGCTAGAAACCCCCAGCGGGTCACCGGGGAG.

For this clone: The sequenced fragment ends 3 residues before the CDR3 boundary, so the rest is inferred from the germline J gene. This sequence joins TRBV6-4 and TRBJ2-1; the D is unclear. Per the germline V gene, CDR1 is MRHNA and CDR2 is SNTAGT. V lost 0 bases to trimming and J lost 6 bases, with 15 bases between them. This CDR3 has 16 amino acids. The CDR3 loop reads CASSDSPGRWVNEQFF. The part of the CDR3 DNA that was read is TGTGCCAGCAGTGACTCACCAGGTCGATGGGTCAATGAG.

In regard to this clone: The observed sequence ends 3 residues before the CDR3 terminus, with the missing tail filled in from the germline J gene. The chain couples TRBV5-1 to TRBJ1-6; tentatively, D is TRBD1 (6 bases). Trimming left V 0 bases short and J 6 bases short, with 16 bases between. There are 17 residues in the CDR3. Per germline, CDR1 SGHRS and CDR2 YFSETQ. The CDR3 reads CASSLVGHVDSNSPLHF. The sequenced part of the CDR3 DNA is TGCGCCAGCAGCTTGGTAGGCCACGTGGACAGTAATTCACCC.

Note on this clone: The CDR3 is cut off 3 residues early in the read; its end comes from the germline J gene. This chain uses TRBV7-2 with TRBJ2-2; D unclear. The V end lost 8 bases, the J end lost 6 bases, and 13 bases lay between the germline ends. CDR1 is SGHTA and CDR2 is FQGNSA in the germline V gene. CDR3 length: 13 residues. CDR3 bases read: TGTGCCAGCTTGCCTCAGAGGCCCGGGGAG. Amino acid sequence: CASLPQRPGE. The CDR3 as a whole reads CASLPQRPGELFF.